The 32 T cell receptor beta chains below come from one sample, sequenced in a study of blood T cell repertoires in COVID-19. Produced via immunoSEQ multiplex PCR; TCRdb's table is partial and in-frame only. The repertoire holds 350,000 to 450,000 clones, with roughly nine tenths as singletons. The sample consisted of PBMCs or T cells enriched from blood (not recorded which). Source of these receptors: a woman aged 40 to 50 who had been exposed to COVID-19.

The genes are TRBV7-2 and TRBJ2-1, with unresolved D. The CDR3 extends over 13 amino acids. Germline V gene sequence: CDR1 SGHTA, CDR2 FQGNSA. V was clipped by 2 bases and J by 8 bases, with 10 bases between them. The CDR3 loop reads CASSLPGSHEQFF. DNA of the CDR3: TGTGCCAGCAGCTTACCCGGGTCCCATGAGCAGTTCTTC. Full variable domain (remainder filled in from reference TRBV7-2 and TRBJ2-1): GAGVSQSPSNKVTEKGKDVELRCDPISGHTALYWYRQSLGQGLEFLIYFQGNSAPDKSGLPSDRFSAERTGGSVSTLTIQRTQQEDSAVYLCASSLPGSHEQFFGPGTRLTVL.

As regards this clone: The identical CDR3 is also encoded by other nucleotide sequences in the sample. The rearrangement joins TRBV18 to TRBJ1-1, with D unresolved. This CDR3 has 13 residues. Trimming shortened V by 3 bases and J by 0 bases, and 5 bases separated the two germline ends. Looked up from germline, CDR1 is KGHSH and CDR2 is LQKENI. DNA for the CDR3: TGTGCCAGCTCACCCCCCATGAACACTGAAGCTTTCTTT. Translated: CASSPPMNTEAFF. Full variable domain (missing parts from reference TRBV18 and TRBJ1-1): NAGVMQNPRHLVRRRGQEARLRCSPMKGHSHVYWYRQLPEEGLKFMVYLQKENIIDESGMPKERFSAEFPKEGPSILRIQQVVRGDSAAYFCASSPPMNTEAFFGQGTRLTVV.

V and J are TRBV7-3 and TRBJ2-3; 9 nucleotides align to TRBD1. Germline values: CDR1 SGHTA, CDR2 FQGTGA. J gave up 0 bases and V 0 bases, and 13 bases lay outside the gene matches. The CDR3 covers 20 residues. The CDR3 coding sequence is TGTGCCAGCAGCTTAACGGGCGGGCGTAACAGGGGGCAAAGCACAGATACGCAGTATTTT. Residues: CASSLTGGRNRGQSTDTQYF.

V is TRBV18 and J is TRBJ2-7; TRBD1 might be the D (5 bases). This CDR3 has 14 residues. Trimming removed 3 bases from V and 2 bases from J, with 11 bases in between. CDR1 and CDR2 from the germline V gene are KGHSH and LQKENI. Here the CDR3 reads CASSPSDRTYEQYF. The DNA for the CDR3 is TGTGCCAGCTCACCCAGTGACAGAACCTACGAGCAGTACTTC.

The chain links TRBV6-5 to TRBJ1-5; D is perhaps TRBD1 (5 bases). This CDR3 has 15 amino acids. Germline loops: CDR1 MNHEY, CDR2 SVGAGI. Between the trimmed V and J ends, which lost 2 bases and 3 bases, there was a span of 11 bases. CDR3 nucleotides: TGTGCCAGCAGTTACGGGGCAGGACACAATCAGCCCCAGCATTTT. Protein: CASSYGAGHNQPQHF.

V is TRBV5-4 and J is TRBJ1-4; D possibly corresponds to TRBD1 (5 bases). With 0 bases removed from V and 10 bases from J, the gap between germline ends came to 16 bases. This CDR3 has 15 residues. From germline, CDR1 is SGHNT and CDR2 YYREEE (reference sequence). This CDR3 is CASSLGPLVGGKLFF. For the CDR3, the DNA is TGTGCCAGCAGCTTGGGACCACTCGTGGGGGGAAAACTGTTTTTT. The variable domain in full, completed from reference TRBV5-4 and TRBJ1-4, reads ETGVTQSPTHLIKTRGQQVTLRCSSQSGHNTVSWYQQALGQGPQFIFQYYREEENGRGNFPPRFSGLQFPNYSSELNVNALELDDSALYLCASSLGPLVGGKLFFGSGTQLSVL.

V gene TRBV7-9 combines with J gene TRBJ2-3, with 8 bases lining up with TRBD1. Trimming took 4 bases from V and 5 from J; bases not matched to a gene: 5. The CDR3 has 14 amino acids. Germline-derived CDR1 and CDR2 are SEHNR and FQNEAQ (reference sequence). Here the CDR3 DNA reads TGTGCCAGCAGCTCAGGGGGCAAGGTAGATACGCAGTATTTT. Its translation is CASSSGGKVDTQYF.

This chain joins TRBV11-3 and TRBJ1-3; D gene ambiguous. The V end was cut by 3 bases, the J end by 4 bases, with 13 bases between. The germline V gene encodes CDR1 SGHNT and CDR2 YENEEA. The CDR3 covers 15 residues. CDR3 protein: CASSLGQTSGNTIYF. CDR3 DNA sequence: TGTGCCAGCAGCTTGGGCCAGACCTCAGGAAACACCATATATTTT.

This rearrangement joins TRBV5-1 to TRBJ1-4; no clear D. V was pared by 0 bases and J by 5 bases, with 14 bases between. Germline CDR1 is SGHRS and CDR2 is YFSETQ. There are 16 residues in the CDR3. The CDR3 coding sequence is TGCGCCAGCAGCTTGGGCACGGGTCAAAGGAATGAAAAACTGTTTTTT. The encoded protein is CASSLGTGQRNEKLFF.

There are a few counts of this clone. V usage is TRBV24-1 and J usage is TRBJ2-3, with D possibly being TRBD2 (7 bases). V gave up 3 bases and J gave up 8 bases, with 17 bases separating them. Germline values: CDR1 KGHDR, CDR2 SFDVKD. There are 15 residues in the CDR3. The CDR3 nucleotides read TGTGCCACCAGTGATGCCGCGGGGGCCCCGGGTACGCAGTATTTT. Translation gives CATSDAAGAPGTQYF.

In regard to this clone: The same CDR3 arises from other DNA sequences in this sample as well. The chain has TRBV7-9 and TRBJ2-7; 11 positions match TRBD2. CDR3 length: 15 residues. After removal of 5 bases from V and 0 bases from J, the junction contained 3 bases not matched to a gene. Germline V gives CDR1 SEHNR, CDR2 FQNEAQ (reference sequence). In nucleotides, the CDR3 is TGTGCCAGCAGCACCACTAGCGGGAGCTCCTACGAGCAGTACTTC. Translated, it gives CASSTTSGSSYEQYF.

This clone was recorded only once. The V gene is TRBV10-1, the J gene TRBJ1-1, with 8 bases identical to TRBD1. Germline V CDR1 and CDR2: WNHNN, SYGVQD (reference sequence). Germline trimming cut 6 bases from V and 6 bases from J; bases unmatched to any gene: 12. This CDR3 spans 15 amino acids. CDR3 residues: CASRTRDRKVPEAFF. The CDR3 bases are TGCGCCAGCAGGACCCGGGACAGGAAGGTGCCTGAAGCTTTCTTT.

This clone was seen once. The chain couples TRBV19 to TRBJ1-3; unclear D gene. CDR1 is LNHDA, CDR2 SQIVND, per germline (reference sequence). V dropped 6 bases and J dropped 1 base, with 10 bases sitting between them. The CDR3 has 14 amino acids. CDR3 sequence reads: CASSKRQSGNTIYF. The CDR3 DNA sequence: TGTGCCAGTAGCAAAAGACAATCTGGAAACACCATATATTTT.

Regarding this clone: The germline gene is not matched at one end of the junction; a read error may be the cause. The chain has TRBV7-9 and TRBJ2-7; 11 bases align to TRBD1. Per the germline V gene, CDR1 is SEHNR and CDR2 is FQNEAQ (reference sequence). This CDR3 has 12 residues. The CDR3 DNA sequence: TGTGCCAGCAGCTTCGGCGGACAGGGGGCGGGTTTC. Protein: CASSFGGQGAGF.

The chain employs TRBV29-1 and TRBJ2-2; D is unresolved. The V and J ends lost 5 bases and 2 bases respectively, with 6 bases between them. There are 12 residues in the CDR3. In germline, CDR1 is SQVTM, CDR2 ANQGSEA. The CDR3 nucleotides read TGCAGCGTTAAAAGCAACACCGGGGAGCTGTTTTTT. As protein: CSVKSNTGELFF.

This chain joins TRBV28 and TRBJ2-5; 7 bases are a match to TRBD2. Germline CDR1 reads MDHEN; CDR2 reads SYDVKM. The V segment lost 3 bases and the J segment 5 bases; nucleotides outside the gene matches: 3. The CDR3 spans 13 residues. The CDR3 sequence: CASSLGGEETQYF. Written as DNA, the CDR3 is TGTGCCAGCAGTTTGGGGGGGGAGGAGACCCAGTACTTC.

J is TRBJ1-5 and V is TRBV19; the D is unclear. The CDR3 has 18 residues. CDR1 and CDR2 from the germline V gene are LNHDA and SQIVND (reference sequence). V shed 0 bases and J shed 3 bases, with 18 bases lying between them. The CDR3 loop is CASSIDLSPGGYNQPQHF. CDR3 sequence (DNA): TGTGCCAGTAGTATAGATCTGTCCCCGGGAGGATACAATCAGCCCCAGCATTTT.

Here the CDR3 reads CATSAGTAGGETQYF. The CDR3 nucleotides read TGTGCCACCAGTGCCGGGACAGCGGGAGGAGAGACCCAGTACTTC. V usage is TRBV24-1 and J usage is TRBJ2-5, with 9 bases fitting TRBD2. There are 15 residues in the CDR3. V was clipped by 5 bases and J by 4 bases; unmatched bases: 7. Germline values: CDR1 KGHDR, CDR2 SFDVKD.

The J gene is TRBJ2-2, the V gene TRBV7-6; possibly TRBD2 for D (5 bases). The CDR3 consists of 15 residues. Germline V gene lookup returns CDR1 SGHVS and CDR2 FNYEAQ. V gave up 3 bases and J gave up 4 bases, with 12 bases separating them. The chain's CDR3 is CASSFDGGATGELFF. The DNA for the CDR3 is TGTGCCAGCAGCTTCGACGGAGGAGCCACCGGGGAGCTGTTTTTT.

V gene TRBV5-6 combines with J gene TRBJ2-7, with TRBD2 identical over 7 bases. The CDR3 is made up of 13 amino acids. Germline trimming cut 4 bases from V and 6 bases from J; bases unmatched to any gene: 7. CDR1 SGHDT and CDR2 YYEEEE come from the germline V gene. CDR3 sequence reads: CASSQPWGGEQYF. The CDR3 DNA is TGTGCCAGCAGCCAACCATGGGGGGGCGAGCAGTACTTC.

Only one count was recorded for this clone. J is TRBJ1-1 and V is TRBV9; D is ambiguous. Germline CDR1 reads SGDLS; CDR2 reads YYNGEE. The CDR3 loop spans 13 amino acids. The V end was cut by 4 bases, the J end by 2 bases, with 9 bases between. The CDR3 loop reads CASSHRGNTEAFF. The CDR3 nucleotides are TGTGCCAGCAGCCATCGGGGAAACACTGAAGCTTTCTTT.

A single count supports this clone. V usage is TRBV28 and J usage is TRBJ1-2; maybe TRBD1 (5 bases). The CDR3 loop spans 14 amino acids. Trimming took 3 bases from V and 4 from J, leaving 12 bases between them. CDR1 MDHEN and CDR2 SYDVKM come from the germline V gene. The CDR3 nucleotides are TGTGCCAGCAGTTTCAGGGTAACCGGCTATGGCTACACCTTC. This translates into CASSFRVTGYGYTF.

This chain joins TRBV6-6 and TRBJ1-4; no definite D call. V was cut by 5 bases and J by 6 bases, with 13 bases left in between. The CDR3 extends over 14 amino acids. Germline-derived CDR1 and CDR2 are MNHNY and SVGAGI (reference sequence). In DNA form, the CDR3 reads TGTGCCAGCAGTCCCCCGACCGGGGATGAAAAACTGTTTTTT. Protein product: CASSPPTGDEKLFF.

This clone occurred once. The chain couples TRBV11-2 to TRBJ1-5; the match to TRBD1 covers 11 bases. The CDR3 runs 16 residues. J lost 1 base, V lost 5 bases, and 4 bases had no gene match. Germline values: CDR1 SGHAT, CDR2 FQNNGV. CDR3 residues: CASSPGQGASNQPQHF. The CDR3 coding sequence is TGTGCCAGCAGCCCCGGACAGGGGGCAAGCAATCAGCCCCAGCATTTT.

The chain joins TRBV5-1 to TRBJ2-1, with 7 bases lining up with TRBD2. The CDR3 consists of 17 residues. V lost 1 base and J lost 8; bases outside the gene matches: 15. Germline assignment: CDR1 SGHRS and CDR2 YFSETQ. The CDR3 region has the DNA TGCGCCAGCAGCTTGCGATCGCTAGCGGTAATTAGGGATGAGCAGTTCTTC. Its protein product is CASSLRSLAVIRDEQFF.

The rearrangement links TRBV10-3 to TRBJ2-7; 7 nucleotides line up with TRBD2. CDR3 length equals 16 residues. Germline trimming cut 0 bases from V and 1 base from J; bases unmatched to any gene: 6. Germline V gene sequence: CDR1 ENHRY, CDR2 SYGVKD. CDR3 sequence (DNA): TGTGCCATCAGTGAGTCGGTGGCGGGAGTATCCTACGAGCAGTACTTC. The encoded protein is CAISESVAGVSYEQYF.

This rearrangement joins TRBV10-3 to TRBJ1-1; TRBD1 agrees at 8 bases. Germline V gene lookup returns CDR1 ENHRY and CDR2 SYGVKD. V lost 5 bases to trimming and J lost 1 base; unmatched junction nucleotides: 6. The CDR3 runs to 15 residues. CDR3 bases: TGTGCCATCAGTTCGACAGGGGCGACGAACACTGAAGCTTTCTTT. It is translated as CAISSTGATNTEAFF.

The rearrangement uses TRBV5-1 and TRBJ2-2, with 8 bases that match TRBD1. Germline assignment: CDR1 SGHRS and CDR2 YFSETQ. This CDR3 spans 14 amino acids. Trimming removed 3 bases from V and 4 bases from J; junction bases left unmatched: 2. The CDR3 DNA reads TGCGCCAGCAGCTCGGGACAGGTCACCGGGGAGCTGTTTTTT. Amino acids: CASSSGQVTGELFF.

The chain links TRBV2 to TRBJ1-1; D unclear. V shed 4 bases and J shed 8 bases, with 14 bases lying between them. Germline CDR1 is SNHLY and CDR2 is FYNNEI. The CDR3 runs to 13 residues. CDR3 in amino acids: CASSVGSVTEAFF. CDR3 DNA sequence: TGTGCCAGCAGTGTGGGTAGTGTGACAGAAGCTTTCTTT.

This chain joins TRBV5-5 and TRBJ1-6; TRBD1 agrees at 8 bases. Trimming removed 4 bases from V and 9 bases from J; junction bases left unmatched: 3. Germline assignment: CDR1 SGHKS and CDR2 YYEKEE (reference sequence). The CDR3 sequence is 13 residues long. The CDR3 here is CASSVTGASPLHF. The CDR3 coding sequence is TGTGCCAGCAGCGTGACAGGGGCTTCACCCCTCCACTTT.

The sample holds one count of this clone. The V call is TRBV5-1, the J call TRBJ1-4, with a possible D match to TRBD1 (6 bases). V lost 5 bases to trimming and J lost 0 bases, with 14 bases between them. CDR1 and CDR2 from the germline V gene are SGHRS and YFSETQ. This CDR3 is built from 16 residues. The CDR3 sequence is CASRPQGTATNEKLFF. The CDR3 DNA is TGCGCCAGCAGGCCACAGGGAACTGCAACTAATGAAAAACTGTTTTTT.

The chain links TRBV15 to TRBJ1-3; the match to TRBD1 covers 10 bases. Germline loops: CDR1 LNHNV, CDR2 YYDKDF (reference sequence). This CDR3 is 16 amino acids long. The J segment lost 3 bases and the V segment lost 5 bases, leaving 7 bases of the junction unmatched. CDR3 region: CATSGRDRGIGNTIYF. For the CDR3, the DNA is TGTGCCACCAGCGGACGGGACAGGGGTATTGGAAACACCATATATTTT.